The 9 T cell receptor beta chains in this list originate from one sample, sequenced in a study of tumor and adjacent non-tumor tissue in lung cancer. A modified ARM-PCR protocol with three rounds of nested PCR amplified TCRbeta. TCRdb independently ran MiXCR on the multiplex PCR reads; one entry per CDR3 protein. The sample yields about 76,000 distinct CDR3 sequences, roughly 75% seen once. This sample's RNA came from whole unsorted tissue. What was sequenced was lung tumor tissue. These receptors originate from a woman in her 70s with non-small cell lung cancer.

The sample holds many counts of this clonotype. The rearrangement uses TRBV5-4 and TRBJ2-5; the D gene is possibly TRBD2 (5 bases). Germline V gives CDR1 SGHNT, CDR2 YYREEE (reference sequence). CDR3 size: 15 residues. Trimming shortened V by 4 bases and J by 2 bases, and 15 bases separated the two germline ends. CDR3 residues: CASSPDVGSQETQYF. In DNA, the CDR3 is TGTGCCAGCAGCCCGGATGTTGGGAGTCAAGAGACCCAGTACTTC. Combining the CDR3 with reference TRBV5-4 and TRBJ2-5 gives the whole variable domain ETGVTQSPTHLIKTRGQQVTLRCSSQSGHNTVSWYQQALGQGPQFIFQYYREEENGRGNFPPRFSGLQFPNYSSELNVNALELDDSALYLCASSPDVGSQETQYFGPGTRLLVL.

The CDR3 DNA sequence: TGTGCCAACAATCCCTCGACACGAGGCTACACCTTC. Protein: CANNPSTRGYTF. The chain uses TRBV6-1 and TRBJ1-2, with D uncertain. This CDR3 is 12 amino acids long. Germline assignment: CDR1 MNHNS and CDR2 SASEGT. Trimming took 10 bases from V and 8 from J, leaving 17 bases between them.

About this clonotype itself: Compared with germline, one end of the junction differs, possibly owing to a read error. The rearrangement uses TRBV4-2 and TRBJ2-7; a possible D gene is TRBD2 (5 bases). The CDR3 contains 22 residues. Germline CDR1 is LGHNA and CDR2 is YNFKEQ. The CDR3 DNA sequence: TGTGCCAGCAGCCAAGTTTTCATCAGATTACTAGAGGGATTACCGTGCTCCTACAAGCAGTACTTC. This sequence encodes CASSQVFIRLLEGLPCSYKQYF.

A note on this clonotype: A much larger clone lies a single base off, so this may be a read error. CDR3 region: CASTSWENEQFF. The DNA for the CDR3 is TGTGCCAGCACCTCGTGGGAGAATGAGCAGTTCTTC. J is TRBJ2-1 and V is TRBV2, with D perhaps matching TRBD2 (5 bases). Trimming pared 7 bases from V and 7 bases from J, leaving 11 bases between. Germline V gene data show CDR1 as SNHLY and CDR2 as FYNNEI. This CDR3 is built from 12 residues.

This clonotype has more than one count but fewer than ten. CDR3 nucleotide sequence: TGTGCCAGCAGCCAAGGCCCCCCCCGGGGGGGTTCCACAGATACGCAGTATTTT. Translating it yields CASSQGPPRGGSTDTQYF. This chain joins TRBV21-1 and TRBJ2-3; TRBD1, the table's D call, was not compared with the DNA. TRBV21-1 is listed as a pseudogene. The CDR3 is made up of 18 amino acids.

With respect to this clonotype: This likely comes from a read error, as the CDR3 has no conserved phenylalanine or tryptophan at its end. This chain joins TRBV6-6 and TRBJ2-1, with 10 bases matching TRBD2. This CDR3 region has 14 residues. V shed 6 bases and J 6 bases; nucleotides not matched to a gene: 5. Germline V gene sequence: CDR1 MNHNY, CDR2 SVGAGI (reference sequence). The CDR3 coding sequence is TGTGCCAGCAGATACGGGACTAGCGTCAATGAGCAGTTCTGC. Its translation is CASRYGTSVNEQFC.

A remark on this clonotype: At one boundary the junction diverges from the germline segment, which might be a read error. The chain uses TRBV5-6 and TRBJ2-7; D might be TRBD2 (5 bases). Germline assignment: CDR1 SGHDT and CDR2 YYEEEE. The CDR3 length is 16 residues. The CDR3 sequence: CTSSLAARGISYEQYF. DNA of the CDR3: TGTACCAGCAGCTTGGCTGCTAGAGGGATCTCCTACGAGCAATACTTC.

As concerns this clonotype: This may arise from a read error, as a much more abundant clone is one base away. This chain uses TRBV30 with TRBJ2-1; D call uncertain. The CDR3 has 14 residues. Germline V lookup: CDR1 GTSNPN, CDR2 SVGIG (reference sequence). CDR3 nucleotide sequence: TGTGCCTGGAGTATAAACGATTTCTACAATGAGAAGTTCTTC. It specifies CAWSINDFYNEKFF.

A single count supports this clonotype. One end of the junction is discordant with germline, which a read error may explain. The chain carries TRBV7-9 and TRBJ2-1; D remains unclear. CDR3 length equals 13 residues. CDR1 SEHNR and CDR2 FQNEAQ come from the germline V gene (reference sequence). The CDR3, as DNA: TGTTCCAGCTGTCAGTCGGTCTACGATGAGCAGTTCTTC. Residues: CSSCQSVYDEQFF.